Listed here are 7 T cell receptor beta chains from one sample, sequenced in a study of T cell responses to AZD1222 COVID-19 vaccine. Profiling relied on immunoSEQ multiplex PCR, and the TCRdb table lists in-frame clones only, not all of them. In the table there are over 150,000 clones, about 91% of which are singletons. Material: peripheral blood, obtained 28 days after the second AZD1222 dose. These receptors originate from an adult who received the AZD1222 COVID-19 vaccine.

The chain is built from TRBV27 and TRBJ1-6, with 9 bases fitting TRBD1. The CDR3 runs 15 residues. Germline loops: CDR1 MNHEY, CDR2 SMNVEV (reference sequence). Germline trimming cut 6 bases from V and 10 bases from J; bases unmatched to any gene: 10. CDR3 DNA: TGTGCCAGCAGCCTACAGGGGGCGGGTGGATCACCCCTCCACTTT. This codes for CASSLQGAGGSPLHF.

The genes are TRBV5-6 and TRBJ2-7, with D possibly matching TRBD2 (7 bases). V shed 7 bases and J shed 0 bases, with 17 bases lying between them. Germline assignment: CDR1 SGHDT and CDR2 YYEEEE. There are 15 residues in the CDR3. The CDR3 region is CASGIPGGLSYEQYF. CDR3 coding DNA: TGTGCCAGCGGGATCCCCGGGGGGCTCTCCTACGAGCAGTACTTC.

Concerning this clone: An end of the junction differs from the germline gene, which may be a read error. The rearrangement uses TRBV10-3 and TRBJ1-6; 8 bases agree with TRBD1. The CDR3 is 12 residues long. From germline, CDR1 is ENHRY and CDR2 SYGVKD. The CDR3 spells CAVRGPNSPLHF. DNA of the CDR3: TGTGCCGTCAGGGGGCCTAATTCACCCCTCCACTTT.

The chain employs TRBV6-5 and TRBJ2-1, with 10 bases aligning to TRBD1. Losses at the gene ends were 8 bases for V and 6 bases for J; bases not matched to a gene: 4. Germline-derived CDR1 and CDR2 are MNHEY and SVGAGI. CDR3 length: 13 amino acids. The CDR3 DNA reads TGTGCCAGCGGGCGGACAGGGGGCAATGAGCAGTTCTTC. Translating it yields CASGRTGGNEQFF.

Of note for this clone: In the same sample, other DNA sequences code for this CDR3. The V call is TRBV4-3, the J call TRBJ2-5; a possible D gene is TRBD2 (5 bases). This CDR3 comprises 14 residues. Per the germline V gene, CDR1 is LGHNA and CDR2 is YSLEER. V lost 3 bases, J lost 5 bases, and 13 bases lay in between. The CDR3 coding sequence is TGCGCCAGCAGCCAGGATACTAGTCGGGAGACCCAGTACTTC. Translating gives CASSQDTSRETQYF.

This rearrangement joins TRBV7-8 to TRBJ2-5, with D perhaps given as TRBD1 or TRBD2 (5 bases each). V lost 5 bases and J lost 1, with 17 bases in between. Looked up from germline, CDR1 is SGHVS and CDR2 is FQNEAQ. This CDR3 has 16 amino acids. CDR3 coding DNA: TGTGCCAGCAGCCATCCCGTCGGGGACGGCCAAGAGACCCAGTACTTC. Amino acids: CASSHPVGDGQETQYF. Drawing the rest from reference TRBV7-8 and TRBJ2-5, the complete variable domain is GAGVSQSPRYKVAKRGQDVALRCDPISGHVSLFWYQQALGQGPEFLTYFQNEAQLDKSGLPSDRFFAERPEGSVSTLKIQRTQQEDSAVYLCASSHPVGDGQETQYFGPGTRLLVL.

The count of this clone is one. The J gene is TRBJ2-7, the V gene TRBV5-1; D possibly corresponds to TRBD1 (5 bases). The V end was cut by 2 bases, the J end by 12 bases, with 18 bases between. CDR3 length equals 13 residues. Germline CDR1 reads SGHRS; CDR2 reads YFSETQ. The DNA for the CDR3 is TGCGCCAGCAGCTTTGGGGCAGGCGAAAAGGCGTACTTC. Protein product: CASSFGAGEKAYF.